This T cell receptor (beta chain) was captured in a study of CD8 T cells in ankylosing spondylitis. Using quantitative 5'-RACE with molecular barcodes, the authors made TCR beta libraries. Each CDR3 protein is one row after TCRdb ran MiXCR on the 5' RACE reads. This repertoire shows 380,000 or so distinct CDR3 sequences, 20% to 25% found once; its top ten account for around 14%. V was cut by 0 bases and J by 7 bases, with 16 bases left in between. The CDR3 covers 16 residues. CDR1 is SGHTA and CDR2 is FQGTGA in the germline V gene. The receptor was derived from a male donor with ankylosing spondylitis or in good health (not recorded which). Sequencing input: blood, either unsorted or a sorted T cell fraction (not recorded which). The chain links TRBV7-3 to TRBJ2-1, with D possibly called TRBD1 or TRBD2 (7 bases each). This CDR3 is CASSLTSGTAGNEQFF. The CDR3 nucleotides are TGTGCCAGCAGCTTAACGTCGGGGACAGCGGGGAATGAGCAGTTCTTC. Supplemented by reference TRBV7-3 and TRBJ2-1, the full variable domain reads GAGVSQTPSNKVTEKGKYVELRCDPISGHTALYWYRQSLGQGPEFLIYFQGTGAADDSGLPNDRFFAVRPEGSVSTLKIQRTERGDSAVYLCASSLTSGTAGNEQFFGPGTRLTVL.